This T cell receptor beta chain was found in a study of T cell responses to AZD1222 COVID-19 vaccine (dated by TCRdb to 2020 to 2023). Some background on the complete study: TCR sequencing covered over 230 trial participants: 200 to 220 given two doses of AZD1222 and around 25 given two doses of MenACWY control vaccine. Trial participants were enrolled by age into 18-55, 56-69 and 70-plus year subgroups, with around 150, 28 and 57 TCR-sequenced participants respectively. On the study overall, not on this receptor specifically: Conclusions about previously exposed vaccinees were limited because only a handful of AZD1222 recipients were SARS-CoV-2 seropositive at baseline. Nearly half of unique spike-specific TCRs reportedly recognized epitopes outside regions mutated in the B.1.351 and B.1.1.7 variants. Participants were mostly white British, with more females than males. The authors suggested clonal diversity may have been underestimated. CD4 TCRs associated with the vaccine covered the entire spike protein, and the dominant responses were in regions 160-218 and 743-854. The 56-69-year group was small, and its depth increase did not reach significance, likely because of low power. After two AZD1222 doses, spike-specific TCR breadth and depth were significantly higher than at day 0 and than in MenACWY recipients. Because no day 14 peak-response samples were available, repertoires were characterized only after the peak T cell response.

Worth noting for this clone: There is no known antigen for this receptor. No quality values exist for individual bases; no much larger clone is one base distant.

The time point label, as the study defines it: about 28 days (+/-7) after the second vaccine dose. AZD1222 recipients with second doses at about 4 weeks or about 12 weeks were pooled, because spike-specific TCR depth and breadth did not differ between schedules. The vaccinee samples were drawn from two UK trials, COV001 and COV002, one of which was a single-blind randomized controlled phase 2/3 trial testing AZD1222 (ChAdOx1 nCoV-19) in healthy adults. Trial participant PBMC samples were collected at day 0 and day 28 after the second dose for TCRbeta chain sequencing. The CDR3 regions of human TCRbeta chains were analyzed by immunosequencing. Turning to the authors' computational methods: TCRs in the repertoires were compared against a reference library of SARS-CoV-2-specific TCRs that had been generated with the MIRA antigen-specificity platform. Breadth was defined as the fraction of unique TCRs that were SARS-CoV-2-associated. Depth was defined as the fraction of total T cells that were SARS-CoV-2-associated. Using the MIRA data, each spike-specific TCR was mapped to the spike region that the TCR reacts to and placed in a CD4 or CD8 class. Log10-transformed breadth and depth values were compared by one-way ANOVA with Sidak's multiple comparisons tests. Held by TCRdb, this immuneACCESS table contains in-frame sequences only and omits some clones. Under half of the omission traces to an unresolved V gene where checked; the cause of the rest is unknown. From that table come the V and J calls and clone size; the DNA was used to work out D and trimming. A total of about 110,000 clones appear in this sample, approximately 90% of them only once. The top ten clones comprise approximately 4.8% of the sample.

The receptor comes from an adult who received the AZD1222 COVID-19 vaccine. This material consisted of peripheral blood, taken 28 days after the second AZD1222 dose.

DNA sequence: TGTGCCAGCAGCTTAGATTGGTCCCTGGGGGAGACCCAGTACTTC. This yields the protein CASSLDWSLGETQYF. Here the chain combines TRBV11-2 and TRBJ2-5; the D gene is unclear. Trimming removed 0 bases from V and 5 bases from J, leaving 13 bases between the germline ends. Measured from the cysteine to the phenylalanine, the CDR3 is 15 residues long. Kept here is only the CDR3 DNA, which spans 45 bases and is read in frame from base 1. CDR1 SGHAT and CDR2 FQNNGV are derived from the germline V gene. Supplemented by the reference TRBV11-2 and TRBJ2-5 proteins around the CDR3, the complete variable domain is EAGVAQSPRYKIIEKRQSVAFWCNPISGHATLYWYQQILGQGPKLLIQFQNNGVVDDSQLPKDRFSAERLKGVDSTLKIQPAKLEDSAVYLCASSLDWSLGETQYFGPGTRLLVL.